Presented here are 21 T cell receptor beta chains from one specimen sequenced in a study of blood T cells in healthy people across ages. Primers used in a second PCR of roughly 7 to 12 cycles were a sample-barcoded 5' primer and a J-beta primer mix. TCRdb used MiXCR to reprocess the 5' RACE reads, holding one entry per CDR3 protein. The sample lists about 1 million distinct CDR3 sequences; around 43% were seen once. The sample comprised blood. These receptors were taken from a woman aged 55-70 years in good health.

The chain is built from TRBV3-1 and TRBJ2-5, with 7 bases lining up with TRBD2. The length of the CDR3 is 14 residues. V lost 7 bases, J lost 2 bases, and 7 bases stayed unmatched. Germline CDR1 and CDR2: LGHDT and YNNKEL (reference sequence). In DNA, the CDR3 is TGTGCCAGCAACCGCGCACTAGCGCAAGAGACCCAGTACTTC. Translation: CASNRALAQETQYF.

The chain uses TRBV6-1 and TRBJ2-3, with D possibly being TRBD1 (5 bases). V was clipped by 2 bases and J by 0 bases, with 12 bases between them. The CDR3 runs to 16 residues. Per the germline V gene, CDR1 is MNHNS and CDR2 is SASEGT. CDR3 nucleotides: TGTGCCAGCAGTGAATGGGGCAGGTCTAGCACAGATACGCAGTATTTT. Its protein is CASSEWGRSSTDTQYF.

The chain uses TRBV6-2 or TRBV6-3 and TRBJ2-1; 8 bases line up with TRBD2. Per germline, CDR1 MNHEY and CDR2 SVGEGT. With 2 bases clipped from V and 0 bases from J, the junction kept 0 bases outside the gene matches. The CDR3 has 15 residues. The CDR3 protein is CASSYTSGSYNEQFF. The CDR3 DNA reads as TGTGCCAGCAGTTACACTAGCGGCTCCTACAATGAGCAGTTCTTC.

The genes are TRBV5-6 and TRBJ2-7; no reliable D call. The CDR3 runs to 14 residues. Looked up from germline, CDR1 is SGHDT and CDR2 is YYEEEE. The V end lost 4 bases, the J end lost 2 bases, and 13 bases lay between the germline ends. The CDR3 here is CASSGTTSTYEQYF. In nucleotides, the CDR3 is TGTGCCAGCAGCGGAACGACATCTACCTACGAGCAGTACTTC.

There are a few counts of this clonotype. CDR3: CSARRQGAGEQYF. The CDR3 coding sequence is TGCAGTGCTAGAAGGCAGGGGGCTGGGGAGCAGTACTTC. V usage is TRBV20-1 and J usage is TRBJ2-7; 8 positions agree with TRBD1. V was clipped by 2 bases and J by 7 bases; unmatched bases: 7. Germline V gives CDR1 DFQATT, CDR2 SNEGSKA (reference sequence). CDR3 length equals 13 residues.

As DNA, the CDR3 is TGCGCCAGCAGCTTGGCCGGGACAGGGACCAACAATGAGCAGTTCTTC. Its protein is CASSLAGTGTNNEQFF. The genes are TRBV5-1 and TRBJ2-1; 9 nucleotides match TRBD1. This CDR3 comprises 16 residues. V dropped 0 bases and J dropped 5; count of bases not matched to a gene: 6. Germline V gives CDR1 SGHRS, CDR2 YFSETQ.

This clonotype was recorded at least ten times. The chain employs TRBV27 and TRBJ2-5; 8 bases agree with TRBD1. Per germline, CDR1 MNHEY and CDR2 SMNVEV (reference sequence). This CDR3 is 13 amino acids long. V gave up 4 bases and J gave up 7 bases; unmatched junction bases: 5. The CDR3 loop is CASSSGQVGTQYF. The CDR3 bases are TGTGCCAGCAGTTCGGGACAGGTCGGGACCCAGTACTTC.

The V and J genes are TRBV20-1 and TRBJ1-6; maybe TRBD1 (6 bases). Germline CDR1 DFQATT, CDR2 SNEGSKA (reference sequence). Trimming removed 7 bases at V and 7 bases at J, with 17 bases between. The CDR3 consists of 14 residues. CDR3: CSGRPGQQNSPLHF. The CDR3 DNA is TGCAGTGGGAGACCGGGACAACAAAATTCACCCCTCCACTTT.

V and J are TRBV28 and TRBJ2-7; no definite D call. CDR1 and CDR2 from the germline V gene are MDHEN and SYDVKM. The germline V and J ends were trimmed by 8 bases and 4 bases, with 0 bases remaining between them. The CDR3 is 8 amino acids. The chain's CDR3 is CASYEQYF. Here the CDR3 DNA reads TGTGCCAGCTACGAGCAGTACTTC.

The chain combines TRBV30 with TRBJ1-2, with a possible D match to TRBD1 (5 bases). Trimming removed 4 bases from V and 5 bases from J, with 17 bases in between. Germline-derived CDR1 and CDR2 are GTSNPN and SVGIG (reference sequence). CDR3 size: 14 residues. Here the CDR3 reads CAWTPQGPRYGYTF. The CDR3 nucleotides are TGTGCCTGGACTCCTCAGGGACCGAGGTATGGCTACACCTTC.

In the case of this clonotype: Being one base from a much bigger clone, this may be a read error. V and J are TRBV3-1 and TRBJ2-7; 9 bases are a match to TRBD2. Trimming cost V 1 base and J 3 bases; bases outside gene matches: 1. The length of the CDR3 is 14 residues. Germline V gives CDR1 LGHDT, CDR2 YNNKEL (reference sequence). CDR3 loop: CASSQASGIYEQYF. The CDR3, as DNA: TGTGCCAGCAGCCAAGCTAGCGGGATCTACGAGCAGTACTTC.

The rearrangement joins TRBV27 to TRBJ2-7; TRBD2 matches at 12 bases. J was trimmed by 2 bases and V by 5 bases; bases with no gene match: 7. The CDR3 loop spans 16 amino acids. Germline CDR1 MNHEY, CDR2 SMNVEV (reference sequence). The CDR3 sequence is CASSVTSGSMPYEQYF. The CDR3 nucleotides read TGTGCCAGCAGTGTGACTAGCGGGAGTATGCCCTACGAGCAGTACTTC.

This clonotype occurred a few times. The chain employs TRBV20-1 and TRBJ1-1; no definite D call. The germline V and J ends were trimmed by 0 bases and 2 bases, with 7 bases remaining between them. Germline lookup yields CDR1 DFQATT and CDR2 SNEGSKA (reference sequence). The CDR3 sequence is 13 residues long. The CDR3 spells CSARDRHNTEAFF. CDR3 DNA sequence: TGCAGTGCTAGAGACAGGCATAACACTGAAGCTTTCTTT.

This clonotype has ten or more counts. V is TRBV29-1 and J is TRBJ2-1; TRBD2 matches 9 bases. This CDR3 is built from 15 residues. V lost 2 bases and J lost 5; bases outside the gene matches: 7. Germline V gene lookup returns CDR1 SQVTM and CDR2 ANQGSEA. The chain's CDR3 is CSVESRLAGNNEQFF. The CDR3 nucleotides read TGCAGCGTTGAATCGCGGCTAGCGGGAAACAATGAGCAGTTCTTC.

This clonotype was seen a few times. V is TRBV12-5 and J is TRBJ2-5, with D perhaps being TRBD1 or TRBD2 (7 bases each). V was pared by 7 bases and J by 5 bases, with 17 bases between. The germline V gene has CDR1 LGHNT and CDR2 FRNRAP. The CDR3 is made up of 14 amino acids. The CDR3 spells CASAQGGGRETQYF. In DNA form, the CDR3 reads TGTGCTAGTGCCCAGGGGGGGGGCCGGGAGACCCAGTACTTC.

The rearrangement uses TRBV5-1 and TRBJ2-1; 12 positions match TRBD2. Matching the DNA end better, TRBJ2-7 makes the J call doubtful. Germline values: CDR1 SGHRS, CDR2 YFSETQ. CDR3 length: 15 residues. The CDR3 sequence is CASSYLAGGYNEQYF. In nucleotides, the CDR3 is TGCGCCAGCAGCTACCTAGCGGGAGGGTACAATGAGCAGTACTTC.

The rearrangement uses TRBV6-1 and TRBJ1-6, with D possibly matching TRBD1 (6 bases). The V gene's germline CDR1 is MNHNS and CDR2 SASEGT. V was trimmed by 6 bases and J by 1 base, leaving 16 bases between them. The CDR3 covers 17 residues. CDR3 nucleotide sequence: TGTGCCAGCAGGCTCAGGACAGACCTTTCCTATAATTCACCCCTCCACTTT. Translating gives CASRLRTDLSYNSPLHF.

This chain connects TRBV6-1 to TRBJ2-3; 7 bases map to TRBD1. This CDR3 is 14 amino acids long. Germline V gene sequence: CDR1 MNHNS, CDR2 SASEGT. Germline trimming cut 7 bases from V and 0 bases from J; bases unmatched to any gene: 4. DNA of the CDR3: TGTGCCAGCATTCGACAGGGTAGCACAGATACGCAGTATTTT. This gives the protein CASIRQGSTDTQYF.

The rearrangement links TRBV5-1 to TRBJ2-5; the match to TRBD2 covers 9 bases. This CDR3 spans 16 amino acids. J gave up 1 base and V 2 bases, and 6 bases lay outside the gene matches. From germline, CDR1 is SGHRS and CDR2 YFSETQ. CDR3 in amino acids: CASSFGSGGRQETQYF. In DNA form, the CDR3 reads TGCGCCAGCAGCTTCGGGAGCGGGGGGCGCCAAGAGACCCAGTACTTC.

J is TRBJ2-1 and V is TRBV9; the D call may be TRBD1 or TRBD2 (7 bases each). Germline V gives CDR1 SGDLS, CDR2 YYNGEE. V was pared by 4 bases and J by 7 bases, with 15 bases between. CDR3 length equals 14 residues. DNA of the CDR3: TGTGCCAGCAGCTCGACAGGGAGGGCGAATGAGCAGTTCTTC. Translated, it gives CASSSTGRANEQFF.

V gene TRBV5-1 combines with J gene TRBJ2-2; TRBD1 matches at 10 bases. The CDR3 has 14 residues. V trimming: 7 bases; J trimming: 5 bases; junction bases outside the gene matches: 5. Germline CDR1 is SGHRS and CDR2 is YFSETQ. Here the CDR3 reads CASSDRGRTGELFF. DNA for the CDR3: TGCGCCAGCTCTGACAGGGGGCGGACCGGGGAGCTGTTTTTT.